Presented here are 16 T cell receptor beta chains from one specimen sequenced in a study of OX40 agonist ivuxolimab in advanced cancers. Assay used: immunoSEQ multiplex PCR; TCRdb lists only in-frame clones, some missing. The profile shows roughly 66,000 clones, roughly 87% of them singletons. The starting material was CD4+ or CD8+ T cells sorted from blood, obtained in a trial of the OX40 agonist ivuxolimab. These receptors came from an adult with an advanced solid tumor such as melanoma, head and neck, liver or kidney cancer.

The CDR3 DNA reads as TGTGCCAGTGGGGGGGCACTTTCTGGAAACACCATATATTTT. This codes for CASGGALSGNTIYF. The rearrangement joins TRBV6-5 to TRBJ1-3, with a tentative D call TRBD1 (6 bases). The CDR3 has 14 residues. Per germline, CDR1 MNHEY and CDR2 SVGAGI. The ends were cut back, 9 bases at V and 1 base at J, with 13 bases in the middle.

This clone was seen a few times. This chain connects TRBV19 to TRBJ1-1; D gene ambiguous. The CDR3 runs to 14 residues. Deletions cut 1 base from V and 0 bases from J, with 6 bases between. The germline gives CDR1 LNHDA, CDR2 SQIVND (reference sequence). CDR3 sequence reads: CASSIGLMNTEAFF. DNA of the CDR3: TGTGCCAGTAGTATAGGGTTAATGAACACTGAAGCTTTCTTT.

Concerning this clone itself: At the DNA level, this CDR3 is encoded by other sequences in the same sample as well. CDR3 loop: CASSGGQEIYGYTF. The CDR3 DNA is TGTGCCAGCAGCGGGGGGCAGGAGATCTATGGCTACACCTTC. The chain carries TRBV9 and TRBJ1-2, with TRBD1 as a possible D gene (6 bases). The V gene's germline CDR1 is SGDLS and CDR2 YYNGEE. The CDR3 extends over 14 amino acids. Trimming removed 3 bases at V and 4 bases at J, with 13 bases between.

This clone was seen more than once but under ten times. Here the CDR3 reads CASSQETSRAGGSQYF. The CDR3 nucleotides read TGTGCCAGCAGCCAAGAAACCTCCCGGGCGGGAGGCTCGCAGTATTTT. The J gene is TRBJ2-3, the V gene TRBV14, with 8 bases fitting TRBD2. Germline CDR1 and CDR2: SGHDN and FVKESK. The CDR3 length is 16 residues. J lost 10 bases, V lost 0 bases, and 12 bases had no gene match. Full variable domain (outside the CDR3, taken from reference TRBV14 and TRBJ2-3): EAGVTQFPSHSVIEKGQTVTLRCDPISGHDNLYWYRRVMGKEIKFLLHFVKESKQDESGMPNNRFLAERTGGTYSTLKVQPAELEDSGVYFCASSQETSRAGGSQYFGPGTRLTVL.

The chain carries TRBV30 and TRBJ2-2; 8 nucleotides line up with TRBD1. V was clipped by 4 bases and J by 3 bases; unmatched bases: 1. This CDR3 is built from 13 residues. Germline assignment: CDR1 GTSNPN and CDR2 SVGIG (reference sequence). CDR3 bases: TGTGCCTGGATGACAGGGGACACCGGGGAGCTGTTTTTT. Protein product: CAWMTGDTGELFF.

The CDR3 loop reads CASSFLGSNNEQFF. The DNA for the CDR3 is TGTGCCAGCAGCTTCCTCGGGAGTAACAATGAGCAGTTCTTC. This chain uses TRBV7-6 with TRBJ2-1; the D gene is possibly TRBD2 (6 bases). Per the germline V gene, CDR1 is SGHVS and CDR2 is FNYEAQ. The V end was cut by 3 bases, the J end by 5 bases, with 11 bases between. The CDR3 length is 14 residues.

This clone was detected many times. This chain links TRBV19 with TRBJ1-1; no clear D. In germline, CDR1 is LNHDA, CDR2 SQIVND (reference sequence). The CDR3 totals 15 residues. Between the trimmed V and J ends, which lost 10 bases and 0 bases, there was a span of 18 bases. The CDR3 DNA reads TGTGCCACCAGAGTATCGGCAGTGATGAACACTGAAGCTTTCTTT. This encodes CATRVSAVMNTEAFF.

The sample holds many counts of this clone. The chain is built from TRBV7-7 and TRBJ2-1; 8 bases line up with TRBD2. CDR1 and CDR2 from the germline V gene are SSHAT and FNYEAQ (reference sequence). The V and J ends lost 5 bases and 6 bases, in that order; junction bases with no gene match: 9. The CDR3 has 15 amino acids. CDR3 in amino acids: CASSPSSGTGNEQFF. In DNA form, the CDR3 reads TGTGCCAGCAGCCCGAGTAGCGGGACCGGCAATGAGCAGTTCTTC.

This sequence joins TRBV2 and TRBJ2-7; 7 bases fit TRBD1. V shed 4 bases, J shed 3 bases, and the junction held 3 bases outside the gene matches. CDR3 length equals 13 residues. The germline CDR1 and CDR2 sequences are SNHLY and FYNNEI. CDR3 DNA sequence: TGTGCCAGCAGTGCAGGGGGAATCTACGAGCAGTACTTC. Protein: CASSAGGIYEQYF. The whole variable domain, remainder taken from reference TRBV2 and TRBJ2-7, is EPEVTQTPSHQVTQMGQEVILRCVPISNHLYFYWYRQILGQKVEFLVSFYNNEISEKSEIFDDQFSVERPDGSNFTLKIRSTKLEDSAMYFCASSAGGIYEQYFGPGTRLTVT.

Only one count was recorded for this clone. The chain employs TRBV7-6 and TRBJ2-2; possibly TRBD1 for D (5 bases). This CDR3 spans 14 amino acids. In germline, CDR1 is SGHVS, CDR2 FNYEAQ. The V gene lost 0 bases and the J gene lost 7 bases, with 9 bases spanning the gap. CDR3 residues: CASSLAGVVGELFF. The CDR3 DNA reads TGTGCCAGCAGCTTAGCAGGGGTGGTCGGGGAGCTGTTTTTT.

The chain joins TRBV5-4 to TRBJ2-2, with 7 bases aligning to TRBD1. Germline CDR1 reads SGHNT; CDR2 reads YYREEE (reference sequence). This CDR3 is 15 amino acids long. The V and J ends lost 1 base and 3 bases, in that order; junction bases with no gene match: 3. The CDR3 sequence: CASSLRGQDTGELFF. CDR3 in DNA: TGTGCCAGCAGCTTGAGGGGGCAGGACACCGGGGAGCTGTTTTTT.

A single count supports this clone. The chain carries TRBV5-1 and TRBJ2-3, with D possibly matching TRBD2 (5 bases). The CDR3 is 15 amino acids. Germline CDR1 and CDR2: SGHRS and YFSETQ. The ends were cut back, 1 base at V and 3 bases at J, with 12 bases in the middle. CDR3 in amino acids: CASSLRPGNTDTQYF. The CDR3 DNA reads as TGCGCCAGCAGCTTGAGGCCGGGGAATACAGATACGCAGTATTTT.

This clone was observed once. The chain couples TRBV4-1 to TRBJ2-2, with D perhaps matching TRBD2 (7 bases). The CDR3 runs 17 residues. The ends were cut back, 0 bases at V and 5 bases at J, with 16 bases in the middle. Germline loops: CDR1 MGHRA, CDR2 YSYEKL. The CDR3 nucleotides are TGCGCCAGCAGCCAAGAAAGGGGGAGGGCCGGAACCGGGGAGCTGTTTTTT. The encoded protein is CASSQERGRAGTGELFF.

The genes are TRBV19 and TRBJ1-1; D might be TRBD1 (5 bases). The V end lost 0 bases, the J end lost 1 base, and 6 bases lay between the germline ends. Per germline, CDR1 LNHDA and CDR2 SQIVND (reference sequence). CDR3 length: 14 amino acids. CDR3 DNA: TGTGCCAGTAGTATAGACACAGGGAACACTGAAGCTTTCTTT. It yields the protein CASSIDTGNTEAFF.

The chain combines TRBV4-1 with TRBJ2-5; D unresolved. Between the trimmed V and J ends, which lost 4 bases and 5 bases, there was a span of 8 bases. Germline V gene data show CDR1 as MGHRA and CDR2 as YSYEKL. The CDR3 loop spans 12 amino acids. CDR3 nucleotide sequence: TGCGCCAGCAGCCCGGAGCTGGAGACCCAGTACTTC. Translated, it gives CASSPELETQYF.

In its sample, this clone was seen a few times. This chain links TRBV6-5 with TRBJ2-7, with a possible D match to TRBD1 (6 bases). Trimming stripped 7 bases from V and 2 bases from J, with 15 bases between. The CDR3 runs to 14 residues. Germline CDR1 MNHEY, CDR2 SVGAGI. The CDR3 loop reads CASTNPGQTYEQYF. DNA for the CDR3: TGTGCCAGCACCAACCCGGGACAAACCTACGAGCAGTACTTC.